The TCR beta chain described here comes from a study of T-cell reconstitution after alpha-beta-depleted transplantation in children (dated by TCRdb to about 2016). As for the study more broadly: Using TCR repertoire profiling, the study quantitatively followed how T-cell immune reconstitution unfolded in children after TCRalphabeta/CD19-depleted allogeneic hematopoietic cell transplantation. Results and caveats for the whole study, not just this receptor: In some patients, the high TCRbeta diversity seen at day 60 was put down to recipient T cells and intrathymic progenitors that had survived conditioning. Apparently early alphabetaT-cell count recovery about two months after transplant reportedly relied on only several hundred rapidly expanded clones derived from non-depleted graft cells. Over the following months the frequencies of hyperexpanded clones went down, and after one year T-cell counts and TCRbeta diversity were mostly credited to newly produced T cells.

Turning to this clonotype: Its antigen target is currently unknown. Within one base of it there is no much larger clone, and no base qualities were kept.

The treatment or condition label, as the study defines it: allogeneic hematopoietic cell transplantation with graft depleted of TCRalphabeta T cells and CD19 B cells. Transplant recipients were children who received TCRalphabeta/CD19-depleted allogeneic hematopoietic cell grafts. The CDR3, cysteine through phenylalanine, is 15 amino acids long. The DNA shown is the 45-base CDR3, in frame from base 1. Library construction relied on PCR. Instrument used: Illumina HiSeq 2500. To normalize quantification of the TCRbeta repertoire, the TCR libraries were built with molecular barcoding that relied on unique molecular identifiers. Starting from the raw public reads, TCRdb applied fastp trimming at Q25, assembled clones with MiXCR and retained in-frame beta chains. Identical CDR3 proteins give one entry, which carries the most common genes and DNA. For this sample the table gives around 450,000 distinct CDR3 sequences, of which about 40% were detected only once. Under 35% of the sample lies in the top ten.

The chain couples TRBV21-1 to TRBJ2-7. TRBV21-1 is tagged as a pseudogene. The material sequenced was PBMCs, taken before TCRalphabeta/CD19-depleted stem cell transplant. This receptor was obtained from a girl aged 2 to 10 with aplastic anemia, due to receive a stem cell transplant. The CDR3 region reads CASSLSGWQHYEQYF. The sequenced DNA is TGTGCCAGCAGTCTCTCGGGGTGGCAGCACTACGAGCAGTACTTC.